The 12 T cell receptor beta chains below were found in one sample sequenced in a study of blood T cell repertoires in COVID-19. Using immunoSEQ multiplex PCR, the repertoire was profiled, and TCRdb retains in-frame clones only, with some absent. This sample has about 260,000 clones, with 88% found just once. The material sequenced was peripheral blood. These receptors all stem from a human donor in a cohort sampled during active COVID-19.

The genes are TRBV18 and TRBJ2-7, with TRBD1 identical over 7 bases. Germline CDR1 KGHSH, CDR2 LQKENI. The CDR3 is made up of 15 amino acids. Unmatched junction bases numbered 6, after V lost 4 bases and J lost 0 bases. The CDR3 loop reads CASSLRQGHSYEQYF. CDR3 nucleotides: TGTGCCAGCTCACTTCGACAGGGACACTCCTACGAGCAGTACTTC.

The chain employs TRBV15 and TRBJ2-5, with 9 nucleotides matching TRBD2. This CDR3 contains 15 residues. V shed 3 bases and J 5 bases; nucleotides not matched to a gene: 7. Germline CDR1 LNHNV, CDR2 YYDKDF (reference sequence). CDR3 nucleotides: TGTGCCACCAGCAGGGTGGCGGGAGGGCGGGAGACCCAGTACTTC. Encoded protein: CATSRVAGGRETQYF. Together with reference TRBV15 and TRBJ2-5, the CDR3 gives the full variable domain: DAMVIQNPRYQVTQFGKPVTLSCSQTLNHNVMYWYQQKSSQAPKLLFHYYDKDFNNEADTPDNFQSRRPNTSFCFLDIRSPGLGDTAMYLCATSRVAGGRETQYFGPGTRLLVL.

The chain is built from TRBV24-1 and TRBJ1-2, with D possibly TRBD1 on 5 matching bases. In germline, CDR1 is KGHDR, CDR2 SFDVKD. Trimming shortened V by 2 bases and J by 4 bases, and 13 bases separated the two germline ends. The CDR3 totals 15 residues. CDR3 sequence: CATSDSTGYPYGYTF. CDR3 DNA: TGTGCCACCAGTGATTCCACAGGTTACCCCTATGGCTACACCTTC.

The chain carries TRBV9 and TRBJ2-7; D might be TRBD1 (5 bases). The germline V gene has CDR1 SGDLS and CDR2 YYNGEE. The CDR3 contains 15 residues. V lost 0 bases and J lost 0, with 10 bases in between. The DNA for the CDR3 is TGTGCCAGCAGCGTAGGACAGTCCCTCTCCTACGAGCAGTACTTC. Protein: CASSVGQSLSYEQYF.

The chain links TRBV7-2 to TRBJ2-5, with D possibly TRBD1 on 6 matching bases. This CDR3 spans 16 amino acids. CDR1 is SGHTA and CDR2 is FQGNSA in the germline V gene. The V end lost 3 bases, the J end lost 2 bases, and 16 bases lay between the germline ends. CDR3 nucleotide sequence: TGTGCCAGCAGCTTTGACAGGTGGGGGAGACAAGAGACCCAGTACTTC. This translates into CASSFDRWGRQETQYF.

The chain combines TRBV7-3 with TRBJ2-6; no clear D gene. The CDR3 sequence is 17 residues long. V was clipped by 3 bases and J by 0 bases, with 12 bases between them. The germline gives CDR1 SGHTA, CDR2 FQGTGA. The CDR3 coding sequence is TGTGCCAGCAGCTTCCTTGACTTCCTCTCTGGGGCCAACGTCCTGACTTTC. Protein product: CASSFLDFLSGANVLTF.

V is TRBV5-4 and J is TRBJ2-1; D remains ambiguous. Looked up from germline, CDR1 is SGHNT and CDR2 is YYREEE (reference sequence). Between the trimmed V and J ends, which lost 3 bases and 0 bases, there was a span of 7 bases. The CDR3 is 14 residues long. CDR3 sequence: CASSSSGSYNEQFF. DNA of the CDR3: TGTGCCAGCAGCTCCTCGGGCTCCTACAATGAGCAGTTCTTC.

The gene calls are TRBV6-2 or TRBV6-3 and TRBJ2-7, with D possibly TRBD2 on 6 matching bases. The CDR3 is 14 residues long. V was cut by 4 bases and J by 5 bases, with 15 bases left in between. Germline V gene data show CDR1 as MNHEY and CDR2 as SVGEGT. The DNA of the CDR3 is TGTGCCAGCAGTTCCGCCCGGGGGAGTGACGAGCAGTACTTC. Its protein product is CASSSARGSDEQYF.

This clone turned up a few times. The J gene is TRBJ1-1, the V gene TRBV12-3 or TRBV12-4; TRBD1 agrees at 7 bases. V dropped 5 bases and J dropped 9; count of bases not matched to a gene: 9. The CDR3 is 13 amino acids. The CDR3 DNA reads as TGTGCCAGCAGTCCCCAGGGGGTGGGACAAGCTTTCTTT. The encoded protein is CASSPQGVGQAFF.

The gene calls are TRBV20-1 and TRBJ2-7; 16 bases fit TRBD2. CDR1 DFQATT and CDR2 SNEGSKA come from the germline V gene (reference sequence). The V and J ends lost 3 bases and 0 bases, in that order; junction bases with no gene match: 8. This CDR3 spans 18 amino acids. CDR3 sequence: CSASTGTSGRASSYEQYF. The CDR3 DNA reads TGCAGTGCTAGTACCGGGACTAGCGGGAGGGCGAGCTCCTACGAGCAGTACTTC.

This chain uses TRBV6-2 or TRBV6-3 with TRBJ2-1, with 10 bases that match TRBD2. V lost 5 bases and J lost 10; bases outside the gene matches: 8. The CDR3 has 14 residues. Germline V lookup: CDR1 MNHEY, CDR2 SVGEGT. The CDR3 DNA is TGTGCCAGCAGTCTGGCTAGCGGGAGATGGGAGCAGTTCTTC. Its translation is CASSLASGRWEQFF.

The chain uses TRBV6-2 or TRBV6-3 and TRBJ2-7, with D possibly TRBD2 on 6 matching bases. The germline V gene encodes CDR1 MNHEY and CDR2 SVGEGT. The V end lost 6 bases, the J end lost 3 bases, and 18 bases lay between the germline ends. This CDR3 spans 15 amino acids. The CDR3 sequence is CASSISGEAIYEQYF. For the CDR3, the DNA is TGTGCCAGCAGCATCAGTGGGGAGGCAATCTACGAGCAGTACTTC.